Below, 7 T cell receptor beta chains from the same sample are listed, as sequenced in a study of vaccination effects on CD4 cells after COVID-19. CD4+ T cell isolation took place after 10 days of culture. Either the BNT162b2 or mRNA-1273 vaccine was given to participants in two doses. Sequencing was performed with immunoSEQ multiplex PCR; in TCRdb, only in-frame clones are kept and a portion is missing. There are approximately 61,000 clones in the sample; 78% occur only once, and 4.3% lies in the top ten. No cognate antigen is known for these TCRs. Material: CD4+ T cells from PBMCs cultured without peptide, obtained after COVID-19 vaccination. These receptors all stem from a human donor who received a COVID-19 vaccine.

The V call is TRBV11-2, the J call TRBJ2-1, with 7 bases identical to TRBD1. Germline CDR1 SGHAT, CDR2 FQNNGV. This CDR3 has 15 residues. Trimming removed 3 bases from V and 8 bases from J; junction bases left unmatched: 10. DNA for the CDR3: TGTGCCAGCAGCTTCCTCCTGACAGGGTTTGATGAGCAGTTCTTC. This encodes CASSFLLTGFDEQFF.

V and J are TRBV5-1 and TRBJ2-3; tentatively, D is TRBD2 (6 bases). This CDR3 is built from 16 residues. With 0 bases removed from V and 3 bases from J, the gap between germline ends came to 14 bases. Looked up from germline, CDR1 is SGHRS and CDR2 is YFSETQ. CDR3 residues: CASSLGIRGRTDTQYF. CDR3 coding DNA: TGCGCCAGCAGCTTGGGTATCCGGGGGAGGACAGATACGCAGTATTTT.

The chain couples TRBV4-1 to TRBJ2-4; D gene ambiguous. The CDR3 contains 15 residues. The germline CDR1 and CDR2 sequences are MGHRA and YSYEKL. Deletions cut 4 bases from V and 1 base from J, with 11 bases between. The CDR3 DNA reads TGCGCCAGCAGCCCACCGACGGATGCCAAAAACATTCAGTACTTC. The encoded protein is CASSPPTDAKNIQYF.

This clone was observed a single time. The chain uses TRBV7-6 and TRBJ2-3; TRBD1 matches 7 bases. The CDR3 length is 15 residues. V shed 4 bases, J shed 3 bases, and the junction held 7 bases outside the gene matches. The V gene's germline CDR1 is SGHVS and CDR2 FNYEAQ. This CDR3 is CASSSSGTETDTQYF. The CDR3 region has the DNA TGTGCCAGCAGCTCATCCGGGACAGAGACAGATACGCAGTATTTT.

The rearrangement uses TRBV11-2 and TRBJ2-3, with TRBD2 as a possible D gene (6 bases). The ends were cut back, 5 bases at V and 4 bases at J, with 25 bases in the middle. Germline V gives CDR1 SGHAT, CDR2 FQNNGV. This CDR3 comprises 18 residues. DNA for the CDR3: TGTGCCAGCAGCACCCGGTATCCCGGGACTCCACCCCCAGATACGCAGTATTTT. Translating it yields CASSTRYPGTPPPDTQYF.

This sequence joins TRBV6-5 and TRBJ1-2, with a tentative D call TRBD1 (6 bases). From germline, CDR1 is MNHEY and CDR2 SVGAGI. The CDR3 is made up of 14 amino acids. V was pared by 6 bases and J by 0 bases, with 11 bases between. CDR3 coding DNA: TGTGCCAGCAGGCAGGCAGGGGCTAACTATGGCTACACCTTC. Its protein is CASRQAGANYGYTF.

The rearrangement links TRBV19 to TRBJ2-5, with 7 bases lining up with TRBD2. Trimming at V came to 4 bases and at J to 5 bases, leaving 13 bases not matched to a gene. The CDR3 runs 16 residues. Germline V gives CDR1 LNHDA, CDR2 SQIVND (reference sequence). This CDR3 reads CASSTLREVTGETQYF. CDR3 in DNA: TGTGCCAGTAGTACCCTACGGGAGGTCACCGGGGAGACCCAGTACTTC.